This T cell receptor (beta chain) appears in the sequencing data of a study of cytomegalovirus exposure and HLA in healthy donors. Turning to this clone: Its antigen remains unknown.

Germline V gene lookup returns CDR1 MGHRA and CDR2 YSYEKL. Trimming removed 4 bases from V and 3 bases from J; junction bases left unmatched: 5. There are 14 residues in the CDR3. 13 Jbeta primers and 60 Vbeta primers were used for the PCR. Data came from immunoSEQ multiplex PCR; TCRdb stores just in-frame clones and leaves some out. The table includes approximately 41,000 clones, roughly 80% detected once. Study observations and caveats: The authors listed roughly 150 TCR beta chains as cytomegalovirus-associated. Later, an analysis showed that TCR beta chains associated with HLA were more clonally expanded than others that were equally common.

The source is a man aged 45 to 65 in good health and CMV-seronegative. V gene TRBV4-1 combines with J gene TRBJ2-7; 8 bases match TRBD1. The sample comprised PBMCs. DNA of the CDR3: TGCGCCAGCAGCCTATGGACAGGGCACTACGAGCAGTACTTC. Residues: CASSLWTGHYEQYF.